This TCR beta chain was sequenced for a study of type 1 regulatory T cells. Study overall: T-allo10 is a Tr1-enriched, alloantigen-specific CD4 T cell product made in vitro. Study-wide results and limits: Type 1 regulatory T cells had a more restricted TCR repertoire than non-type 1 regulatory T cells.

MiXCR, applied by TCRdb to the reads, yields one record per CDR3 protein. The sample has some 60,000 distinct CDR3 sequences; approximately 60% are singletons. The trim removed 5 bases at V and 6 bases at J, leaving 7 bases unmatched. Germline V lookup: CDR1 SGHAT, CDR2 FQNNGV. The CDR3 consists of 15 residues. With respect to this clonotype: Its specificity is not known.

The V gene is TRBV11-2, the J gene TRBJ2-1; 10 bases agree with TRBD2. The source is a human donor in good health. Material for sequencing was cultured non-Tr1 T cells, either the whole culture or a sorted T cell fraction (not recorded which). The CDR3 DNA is TGTGCCAGCAGCCTACTAGCGGGAAGGCTCAATGAGCAGTTCTTC. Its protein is CASSLLAGRLNEQFF.